The clone carrying this T cell receptor (beta chain) was detected many times. As yet, its antigen is unknown. This sample was included in a study of T cells in Graves' hyperthyroidism and ophthalmopathy. On the study more broadly: Peripheral blood draws took place at initial diagnosis, ahead of any treatment.

Amplified TCR beta CDR3 regions came from RNA transcripts. HTBI primers drove first-round RT-PCR of the TCR CDR3. One entry per CDR3 protein, called by TCRdb with MiXCR from the multiplex PCR reads. The data hold 550,000 to 800,000 distinct CDR3 sequences, with roughly 17% observed a single time. Investigators excluded patients with uncontrolled infection, other autoimmune disease, pregnancy or lactation. After removal of 0 bases from V and 4 bases from J, the junction contained 13 bases not matched to a gene. The CDR3 totals 19 residues. Germline V gives CDR1 SNHLY, CDR2 FYNNEI. Study findings and constraints: Most clonotypes that expanded in the thyroid above 0.001 also showed up in blood.

The receptor was derived from a man aged 45-60 years with Graves' hyperthyroidism. Sequences were obtained from blood. The chain recombines TRBV2 with TRBJ2-5, with 11 bases fitting TRBD2. CDR3 sequence: CASSEAGRGLAGGRETQYF. CDR3 nucleotides: TGTGCCAGCAGTGAAGCAGGCCGGGGGCTAGCGGGAGGAAGAGAGACCCAGTACTTC.